Sequencing of this T cell receptor beta chain was carried out in a study of blood T cell repertoires in COVID-19. Study-wide background: T cells, B-cell-depleted T cells, or PBMCs provided the cDNA or gDNA that served as material.

The method was immunoSEQ multiplex PCR; TCRdb's version includes in-frame clones alone and lacks a portion of them. The sample has some 300,000 clones, approximately 85% seen once. Those who participated ranged in age from 18 to 89 years and resided in 24 US areas. CDR3 size: 15 residues. Trimming at V came to 1 base and at J to 8 bases, leaving 5 bases not matched to a gene. Per germline, CDR1 SGHAT and CDR2 FQNNGV. The TCR comes from a woman in her twenties or thirties who had recovered from COVID-19. Input material: PBMCs or T cells enriched from blood (not recorded which). This chain links TRBV11-2 with TRBJ1-4; 9 positions agree with TRBD1. CDR3 sequence: CASSLGGQGKEKLFF. In DNA, the CDR3 is TGTGCCAGCAGCTTAGGGGGACAGGGAAAGGAAAAACTGTTTTTT.